This T cell receptor beta chain was obtained from a study of CXCR4 blockade with PD-1 therapy in pancreatic cancer. Study-level points and caveats: More frequent amino acid clones had more nucleotide rearrangements, suggesting convergent selection. Tumor clonality averaged approximately 0.15 versus 0.05 in healthy blood, not predicting survival. Antigen-specificity overlap of convergent dominant clones remained unconfirmed.

The archived tumor blocks came from patients without neoadjuvant therapy before resection. The CDR3 contains 15 residues. CDR1 and CDR2 (germline): SQVTM, ANQGSEA. The junction had 12 bases not matched to a gene; V was cut back by 7 bases and J by 4 bases. The protocol was immunoSEQ multiplex PCR, while the TCRdb copy is restricted to in-frame clones and leaves out a portion. The sample carries about 2,000 clones, 45% to 70% recorded once. On this clone: Its cognate antigen is unknown.

This chain uses TRBV29-1 with TRBJ2-2; 7 bases fit TRBD1. The clonotype was recovered from a human donor with pancreatic ductal adenocarcinoma. The sequencing input was tumor tissue. CDR3 in DNA: TGCAGCGCGTTTGCGACAGGGCTGGGCACCGGGGAGCTGTTTTTT. Residues: CSAFATGLGTGELFF.